Listed here are 12 T cell receptor beta chains from one sample, sequenced in a study of blood T cells in healthy people across ages. Alongside a J-beta primer mix, a sample-barcoded 5' primer served in a second PCR lasting about 7 to 11 cycles. TCRdb used MiXCR to reprocess the 5' RACE reads, holding one entry per CDR3 protein. This table has approximately 780,000 distinct CDR3 sequences, roughly 24% appearing once. The data were also submitted as part of a second study, on T cells of mothers and their children.

Material: blood. The receptor source for this set is a boy between 5 and 17 years old in good health.

V usage is TRBV2 and J usage is TRBJ1-6, with D hard to call. The germline gives CDR1 SNHLY, CDR2 FYNNEI. Trimming took 4 bases from V and 7 from J, leaving 14 bases between them. The CDR3 covers 15 residues. The CDR3 DNA follows: TGTGCCAGCAGTGCAGACGAGATGGGGAATTCACCCCTCCACTTT. Protein: CASSADEMGNSPLHF.

This clonotype came up once. CDR3 residues: CASSEVGPPTGELFF. The DNA of the CDR3 is TGTGCCAGCAGCGAAGTGGGGCCTCCCACCGGGGAGCTGTTTTTT. This chain uses TRBV5-6 with TRBJ2-2, with D perhaps TRBD1 (5 bases). This CDR3 has 15 amino acids. V was clipped by 4 bases and J by 4 bases, with 14 bases between them. Per germline, CDR1 SGHDT and CDR2 YYEEEE. The complete variable domain, with remaining parts taken from reference TRBV5-6 and TRBJ2-2, reads DAGVTQSPTHLIKTRGQQVTLRCSPKSGHDTVSWYQQALGQGPQFIFQYYEEEERQRGNFPDRFSGHQFPNYSSELNVNALLLGDSALYLCASSEVGPPTGELFFGEGSRLTVL.

The CDR3 DNA reads TGCAGCGTCTACACAGATACGCAGTATTTT. Its translation is CSVYTDTQYF. The V call is TRBV29-1, the J call TRBJ2-3; no reliable D call. This CDR3 contains 10 residues. Germline-derived CDR1 and CDR2 are SQVTM and ANQGSEA. V dropped 6 bases and J dropped 2 bases, with 3 bases sitting between them.

The rearrangement uses TRBV7-9 and TRBJ1-1, with a possible D match to TRBD1 (6 bases). The V end lost 5 bases, the J end lost 4 bases, and 14 bases lay between the germline ends. Germline CDR1 SEHNR, CDR2 FQNEAQ (reference sequence). The CDR3 is 14 amino acids. The CDR3 region has the DNA TGTGCCAGCAGCAAAATTGGACAGACCACTGAAGCTTTCTTT. Translating it yields CASSKIGQTTEAFF.

J is TRBJ2-7 and V is TRBV5-6, with D uncertain. The V end lost 1 base, the J end lost 6 bases, and 11 bases lay between the germline ends. This CDR3 contains 13 residues. In germline, CDR1 is SGHDT, CDR2 YYEEEE. The chain's CDR3 is CASSLSRHGEQYF. The CDR3 nucleotides read TGTGCCAGCAGCTTGTCCAGACACGGCGAGCAGTACTTC.

In its sample, this clonotype was seen a few times. The CDR3 bases are TGCGCCAGCAGCTTGGATCACGGCCGCCGCGAGCAGTACTTC. Its translation is CASSLDHGRREQYF. V usage is TRBV5-1 and J usage is TRBJ2-5; D gene unclear. The DNA end is more similar to TRBJ2-7, so the J call may be wrong. This CDR3 has 14 amino acids. Germline V gene sequence: CDR1 SGHRS, CDR2 YFSETQ.

The rearrangement joins TRBV6-1 to TRBJ2-5, with D perhaps TRBD1 (5 bases). In germline, CDR1 is MNHNS, CDR2 SASEGT. Trimming cost V 6 bases and J 4 bases, with 15 bases left between them. The CDR3 contains 14 residues. The CDR3 coding sequence is TGTGCCAGCAGAGACCCTTTAAGGGGAGAGACCCAGTACTTC. Its translation: CASRDPLRGETQYF.

This clonotype turned up a few times. V and J are TRBV27 and TRBJ2-1; D gene unclear. The J call could be wrong; TRBJ2-7 is a better fit for the DNA end. The CDR3 is 13 residues long. Germline CDR1 MNHEY, CDR2 SMNVEV (reference sequence). CDR3 DNA sequence: TGTGCCAGCAGTTTTAATGGTGACTACGAGCAGTACTTC. It encodes CASSFNGDYEQYF.

The chain uses TRBV6-1 and TRBJ2-1; a weak D match, TRBD2 (6 bases). Trimming took off 11 bases at V and 8 bases at J, with 22 bases between the two ends. The CDR3 has 14 residues. Germline V lookup: CDR1 MNHNS, CDR2 SASEGT. CDR3: CAASERGSIDEQFF. In DNA form, the CDR3 reads TGTGCCGCATCGGAACGGGGGAGCATCGATGAGCAGTTCTTC.

This clonotype showed up just once. This chain connects TRBV6-5 to TRBJ2-2; D unclear. V was pared by 2 bases and J by 9 bases, with 7 bases between. Germline CDR1 MNHEY, CDR2 SVGAGI. The CDR3 covers 12 residues. The CDR3 region has the DNA TGTGCCAGCAGTTACCCTGAGCGGGAGCTGTTTTTT. This sequence encodes CASSYPERELFF.

This clonotype came up a few times. The V and J genes are TRBV20-1 and TRBJ2-3; D is unresolved. V was pared by 6 bases and J by 2 bases, with 9 bases between. This CDR3 comprises 12 residues. CDR1 and CDR2 (germline): DFQATT, SNEGSKA (reference sequence). CDR3 sequence (DNA): TGCAGTGCCCGAGAGGTCACAGATACGCAGTATTTT. Its translation is CSAREVTDTQYF.

This clonotype showed up just a few times. The rearrangement links TRBV5-6 to TRBJ2-7, with 7 bases lining up with TRBD2. V lost 4 bases, J lost 3 bases, and 7 bases stayed unmatched. The CDR3 has 14 residues. Germline CDR1 is SGHDT and CDR2 is YYEEEE. The CDR3 protein is CASSKGGGFYEQYF. CDR3 sequence (DNA): TGTGCCAGCAGCAAAGGCGGGGGATTCTACGAGCAGTACTTC.